The source of this T cell receptor (beta chain) is a study of T cells in Graves' hyperthyroidism and ophthalmopathy. Regions amplified from RNA transcripts were the TCR beta CDR3 regions. A set of HTBI primers served as the primers for a first-round RT-PCR of the TCR CDR3. TCRdb itself ran the multiplex PCR reads through MiXCR, one entry per CDR3 protein. Of approximately 430,000 distinct CDR3 sequences in the sample, more than 15% were seen once. This clonotype occurred many times. The origin of this receptor is a woman aged 18-30 years with Graves' hyperthyroidism. Sequencing was performed on blood.

The CDR3 sequence is CASILDRMSEQYF. The CDR3 DNA sequence: TGTGCCAGCATACTGGACAGGATGTCTGAGCAGTACTTC. This sequence joins TRBV6-1 and TRBJ2-7, with 7 bases identical to TRBD1. The CDR3 extends over 13 amino acids. Germline V gene data show CDR1 as MNHNS and CDR2 as SASEGT. The V segment lost 7 bases and the J segment 7 bases; nucleotides outside the gene matches: 10.